The 32 T cell receptor beta chains below were found in one sample sequenced in a study of glioma-infiltrating T cells. The iRepertoire nested amplicon-rescue multiplex PCR amplified TCR alpha and beta CDR3s from RNA. TCRdb re-called the multiplex PCR reads with MiXCR, one entry per CDR3 protein. This table holds about 110,000 distinct CDR3 sequences, about 25% found once. The source material was glioma tissue, nonneoplastic brain tissue, or PBMCs (not recorded which). The receptors shown here come from a human donor with low-grade glioma or glioblastoma, undergoing nonglioma brain surgery, or in good health (not recorded which).

This clonotype was seen ten or more times. This chain joins TRBV7-3 and TRBJ2-5, with a possible D match to TRBD1 (6 bases). V was trimmed by 5 bases and J by 4 bases, leaving 11 bases between them. The CDR3 contains 13 residues. In germline, CDR1 is SGHTA, CDR2 FQGTGA. The CDR3 sequence is CASSPGQSETQYF. As DNA, the CDR3 is TGTGCCAGCAGCCCCGGACAGTCAGAGACCCAGTACTTC.

This clonotype was seen many times. The CDR3 here is CSARESTNTEAFF. DNA for the CDR3: TGCAGTGCTAGAGAAAGCACAAACACTGAAGCTTTCTTT. The chain has TRBV20-1 and TRBJ1-1; D is unresolved. Germline CDR1 is DFQATT and CDR2 is SNEGSKA (reference sequence). V was cut by 0 bases and J by 2 bases, with 7 bases left in between. CDR3 length: 13 residues.

On this clonotype itself: One junction end does not reproduce the germline sequence, and a read error may be involved. The chain recombines TRBV7-2 with TRBJ1-2; D remains unclear. CDR1 is SGHTA and CDR2 is FQGNSA in the germline V gene. This CDR3 is built from 14 residues. The CDR3 region has the DNA TGCGCCAGCAGCCCGGTGAGGGCCAACTATGGCTACACCTTC. It specifies CASSPVRANYGYTF.

This clonotype was observed many times. The chain carries TRBV29-1 and TRBJ2-3; D is possibly TRBD2 (5 bases). V was trimmed by 7 bases and J by 4 bases, leaving 15 bases between them. Per the germline V gene, CDR1 is SQVTM and CDR2 is ANQGSEA. The CDR3 runs to 13 residues. This CDR3 is CSAGGRSADTQYF. As DNA, the CDR3 is TGCAGCGCTGGCGGACGTAGCGCAGATACGCAGTATTTT.

This clonotype was observed a few times. V gene TRBV29-1 combines with J gene TRBJ2-7; tentatively, D is TRBD1 or TRBD2 (5 bases each). The CDR3 runs to 15 residues. The germline gives CDR1 SQVTM, CDR2 ANQGSEA. The V end lost 8 bases, the J end lost 0 bases, and 20 bases lay between the germline ends. CDR3 region: CSTQTGTPSSYEQYF. The CDR3 bases are TGCAGCACTCAAACCGGGACGCCTAGCTCCTACGAGCAGTACTTC.

Remarks on this clonotype: With a much larger clone just one base away, this may be a read error. The chain links TRBV5-5 to TRBJ2-5; D may be TRBD1 (6 bases). Germline-derived CDR1 and CDR2 are SGHKS and YYEKEE (reference sequence). This CDR3 is 14 amino acids long. CDR3 DNA: TGTGCCGGCAGTGACGTAGGGGGTTCAGAGACCCAGTACTTC. Translated, it gives CAGSDVGGSETQYF.

This clonotype was observed once. This sequence joins TRBV6-1 and TRBJ2-1, with D possibly TRBD1 on 6 matching bases. The length of the CDR3 is 14 residues. Germline-derived CDR1 and CDR2 are MNHNS and SASEGT. V lost 6 bases and J lost 0, with 9 bases in between. The chain's CDR3 is CASRHRDSYNEQFF. The CDR3 DNA sequence: TGTGCCAGCAGACACAGGGACTCCTACAATGAGCAGTTCTTC.

In regard to this clonotype: A much more abundant neighbour one base away suggests this may be a read error. The V gene is TRBV19, the J gene TRBJ1-6; no firm D call. The CDR3 extends over 15 amino acids. Trimming took off 0 bases at V and 6 bases at J, with 9 bases between the two ends. Germline V gives CDR1 LNHDA, CDR2 SQIVND (reference sequence). The CDR3 protein is CASSIDQRSNSPLHF. In DNA form, the CDR3 reads TGTGCCAGTAGTATAGATCAGCGGAGTAATTCACCCCTCCACTTT.

This chain links TRBV12-3 or TRBV12-4 with TRBJ2-7, with TRBD1 identical over 7 bases. V lost 5 bases to trimming and J lost 5 bases; unmatched junction nucleotides: 3. The CDR3 loop spans 12 amino acids. The CDR3 DNA reads as TGTGCCAGCAGTCCCGACAGGGACGAGCAGTACTTC. Protein: CASSPDRDEQYF.

For this clonotype: Given a much more abundant clone one base away, this may be a read error. This sequence joins TRBV5-1 and TRBJ2-1; D is perhaps TRBD1 or TRBD2 (5 bases each). The V and J ends lost 3 bases and 8 bases respectively, with 9 bases between them. Germline loops: CDR1 SGHRS, CDR2 YFSETQ. The length of the CDR3 is 12 residues. In DNA form, the CDR3 reads TGCGCCAGCAGCTCCGGGGACGATGAGCAGTTCTTC. Its protein is CASSSGDDEQFF.

This rearrangement joins TRBV11-2 to TRBJ2-3; perhaps TRBD1 as D (6 bases). This CDR3 has 16 amino acids. Germline lookup yields CDR1 SGHAT and CDR2 FQNNGV. The V end was cut by 4 bases, the J end by 5 bases, with 19 bases between. The CDR3 loop reads CASSSGTTAPRDTQYF. For the CDR3, the DNA is TGTGCCAGCAGCTCAGGGACAACTGCCCCGCGAGATACGCAGTATTTT.

This clonotype has only one observation. One end of the junction fails to match germline, which may point to a read error. V gene TRBV6-2 or TRBV6-3 combines with J gene TRBJ2-7; TRBD1 aligns across 7 bases. Germline V gene sequence: CDR1 MNHEY, CDR2 SVGEGT. The CDR3 sequence is 14 residues long. CDR3 DNA sequence: TGTGCCAGCATACCCGGGACAGCCCTTTACGAGCAGTGCTTC. Protein product: CASIPGTALYEQCF.

This clonotype was detected ten times or more. The chain uses TRBV28 and TRBJ2-1; TRBD2 might be the D (5 bases). Germline assignment: CDR1 MDHEN and CDR2 SYDVKM. CDR3 size: 12 residues. Trimming cost V 2 bases and J 7 bases, with 6 bases left between them. CDR3 amino acids: CASSLRRNEQFF. CDR3 DNA sequence: TGTGCCAGCAGTTTACGGAGGAATGAGCAGTTCTTC.

This clonotype was seen many times. The V call is TRBV4-3, the J call TRBJ2-7; 7 nucleotides agree with TRBD2. The CDR3 loop spans 17 amino acids. Germline values: CDR1 LGHNA, CDR2 YSLEER. V lost 0 bases to trimming and J lost 1 base; unmatched junction nucleotides: 9. CDR3 residues: CASSQDIAGALSYEQYF. The CDR3 nucleotides read TGCGCCAGCAGCCAAGATATAGCGGGCGCGTTATCCTACGAGCAGTACTTC.

In the case of this clonotype: This may be a read error: a much more frequent sequence differs by one nucleotide. V gene TRBV29-1 combines with J gene TRBJ2-7; perhaps TRBD1 as D (6 bases). V lost 3 bases and J lost 5, with 17 bases in between. The CDR3 spans 14 residues. CDR1 SQVTM and CDR2 ANQGSEA come from the germline V gene. The chain's CDR3 is CSVDMGAGAHEQYF. DNA of the CDR3: TGCAGCGTTGACATGGGGGCAGGTGCCCACGAGCAGTACTTC.

This clonotype appeared many times. The gene calls are TRBV7-2 and TRBJ2-3, with 12 bases lining up with TRBD2. The germline CDR1 and CDR2 sequences are SGHTA and FQGNSA. Losses at the gene ends were 1 base for V and 5 bases for J; bases not matched to a gene: 13. The CDR3 consists of 19 residues. Here the CDR3 DNA reads TGTGCCAGCAGCTTAGTAGTAAGACTAGCGGGAGTAGTAGAAGATACGCAGTATTTT. It yields the protein CASSLVVRLAGVVEDTQYF. Complete variable domain (other parts from reference TRBV7-2 and TRBJ2-3): GAGVSQSPSNKVTEKGKDVELRCDPISGHTALYWYRQSLGQGLEFLIYFQGNSAPDKSGLPSDRFSAERTGGSVSTLTIQRTQQEDSAVYLCASSLVVRLAGVVEDTQYFGPGTRLTVL.

This clonotype was picked up a small number of times. V and J are TRBV7-9 and TRBJ1-2; D is perhaps TRBD1 (5 bases). Germline CDR1 reads SEHNR; CDR2 reads FQNEAQ (reference sequence). The CDR3 contains 14 residues. V lost 4 bases and J 2 bases, leaving 11 bases between the germline ends. CDR3 sequence: CASSYERTNYGYTF. The CDR3 DNA sequence: TGTGCCAGCAGCTATGAGCGGACAAACTATGGCTACACCTTC.

This clonotype turned up a few times. The chain is built from TRBV18 and TRBJ2-2, with D hard to call. Trimming took off 1 base at V and 3 bases at J, with 15 bases between the two ends. CDR3 length equals 17 residues. Germline CDR1 is KGHSH and CDR2 is LQKENI. CDR3: CASSPLLIELYTGELFF. For the CDR3, the DNA is TGTGCCAGCTCACCACTTTTAATAGAACTATACACCGGGGAGCTGTTTTTT.

As concerns this clonotype: With a much larger clone just one base away, this may be a read error. The V call is TRBV16, the J call TRBJ1-5, with unresolved D. Germline V gene sequence: CDR1 KGHSY, CDR2 FQNENV. The CDR3 length is 13 residues. The V and J ends lost 10 bases and 0 bases respectively, with 10 bases between them. CDR3 DNA: TGTGCCATCCGGTCATATAGCAATCAGCCCCAGCATTTT. Its protein product is CAIRSYSNQPQHF.

This clonotype occurred many times. The chain has TRBV20-1 and TRBJ1-5; 8 nucleotides line up with TRBD1. The CDR3 spans 16 residues. V shed 4 bases, J shed 0 bases, and the junction held 8 bases outside the gene matches. In germline, CDR1 is DFQATT, CDR2 SNEGSKA (reference sequence). The CDR3 reads CSATDRGPYSNQPQHF. Written as DNA, the CDR3 is TGCAGTGCTACCGACAGGGGCCCGTATAGCAATCAGCCCCAGCATTTT.

This clonotype was detected a few times. Relative to the germline gene, one junction end is altered; a read error may explain this. This chain's CDR3 is CASSLEGQGFSGNTIYF. DNA for the CDR3: TGCGCCAGCAGCTTGGAGGGACAGGGGTTCTCTGGAAACACCATATACTTT. The J gene is TRBJ1-3, the V gene TRBV5-1; 10 bases align to TRBD1. CDR3 length: 17 amino acids. Germline CDR1 and CDR2: SGHRS and YFSETQ.

This clonotype was seen a few times. The rearrangement uses TRBV18 and TRBJ2-5; maybe TRBD1 (6 bases). Between the trimmed V and J ends, which lost 6 bases and 1 base, there was a span of 9 bases. Germline assignment: CDR1 KGHSH and CDR2 LQKENI. CDR3 length: 13 residues. CDR3 protein: CASSTGIQETQYF. DNA for the CDR3: TGTGCCAGCTCCACAGGGATCCAAGAGACCCAGTACTTC.

This clonotype has only a few counts. The rearrangement uses TRBV11-2 and TRBJ2-2, with D tentatively TRBD2 (6 bases). V was cut by 5 bases and J by 3 bases, with 16 bases left in between. Germline V gene lookup returns CDR1 SGHAT and CDR2 FQNNGV. This CDR3 comprises 16 residues. CDR3 in amino acids: CASSQPPGRYTGELFF. Written as DNA, the CDR3 is TGTGCCAGCAGCCAGCCCCCAGGGAGGTACACCGGGGAGCTGTTTTTT.

There are many counts of this clonotype. The rearrangement uses TRBV7-9 and TRBJ1-2, with D possibly being TRBD1 (5 bases). Germline-derived CDR1 and CDR2 are SEHNR and FQNEAQ (reference sequence). The V gene lost 3 bases and the J gene lost 3 bases, with 17 bases spanning the gap. The CDR3 extends over 16 amino acids. The CDR3: CASSFQGPKTDYGYTF. CDR3 nucleotide sequence: TGTGCCAGCAGCTTCCAGGGACCCAAGACAGACTATGGCTACACCTTC.

With regard to this clonotype: A read error may be the cause here, since a much bigger clone is one base away. The chain carries TRBV19 and TRBJ1-1; 7 nucleotides line up with TRBD1. Germline-derived CDR1 and CDR2 are LNHDA and SQIVND (reference sequence). Trimming took 8 bases from V and 3 from J; bases not matched to a gene: 12. CDR3 length equals 15 residues. The CDR3 reads CASFNWAGGDTEAFF. CDR3 DNA sequence: TGTGCCAGTTTTAATTGGGCAGGGGGGGACACTGAAGCTTTCTTT.

The chain carries TRBV20-1 and TRBJ1-2, with 9 bases fitting TRBD1. CDR1 and CDR2 from the germline V gene are DFQATT and SNEGSKA (reference sequence). V lost 1 base and J lost 10; bases outside the gene matches: 22. This CDR3 region has 18 residues. CDR3 region: CSARVRGTGRLANYNYTF. The CDR3 DNA sequence: TGCAGTGCTAGAGTACGGGGGACAGGGCGCTTAGCTAACTATAACTACACCTTC.

At least ten counts were recorded for this clonotype. J is TRBJ2-1 and V is TRBV4-1, with a weak D call TRBD1 (6 bases). V was clipped by 1 base and J by 2 bases, with 9 bases between them. Germline lookup yields CDR1 MGHRA and CDR2 YSYEKL. The CDR3 contains 15 residues. The CDR3 loop reads CASSQGRGPYNEQFF. CDR3 nucleotide sequence: TGCGCCAGCAGCCAAGGCAGGGGCCCCTACAATGAGCAGTTCTTC.

Worth noting for this clonotype: One base away lies a much larger clone, so this may be a sequencing read error. CDR3 in amino acids: CASSPVRQRTSGTYNEQYF. For the CDR3, the DNA is TGTGCCAGCTCACCAGTTAGACAACGGACTAGCGGTACCTACAATGAGCAGTACTTC. The chain recombines TRBV6-5 with TRBJ2-7; 10 bases line up with TRBD2. The CDR3 is 19 residues long. The germline CDR1 and CDR2 sequences are MNHEY and SVGAGI. Trimming cost V 8 bases and J 7 bases; bases outside gene matches: 26.

This clonotype was counted ten times or more. The chain links TRBV6-6 to TRBJ1-2, with D uncertain. Germline CDR1 reads MNHNY; CDR2 reads SVGAGI (reference sequence). V lost 2 bases to trimming and J lost 4 bases, with 11 bases between them. The CDR3 contains 14 residues. As DNA, the CDR3 is TGTGCCAGCAGTTACGGGCAGGAGGGCTATGGCTACACCTTC. This sequence encodes CASSYGQEGYGYTF.

A remark on this clonotype: Since a much larger clone is just one base distant, this may be a read error. The rearrangement uses TRBV7-8 and TRBJ2-1; 10 bases are shared with TRBD2. The CDR3 covers 16 residues. Per the germline V gene, CDR1 is SGHVS and CDR2 is FQNEAQ. CDR3 sequence (DNA): TGTGCCAGCAGCCTATGGCTAGCGGGGGCGTACAATAAGCAGTTCTTC. This sequence encodes CASSLWLAGAYNKQFF.

In this sample, this clonotype turned up many times. The CDR3 here is CASSSTSGGDTQYF. Here the CDR3 DNA reads TGTGCCAGCAGCTCGACTAGTGGCGGAGATACGCAGTATTTT. The V call is TRBV7-3, the J call TRBJ2-3; D possibly corresponds to TRBD2 (6 bases). The CDR3 is 14 residues long. CDR1 SGHTA and CDR2 FQGTGA come from the germline V gene. V was cut by 4 bases and J by 5 bases, with 13 bases left in between.

About this clonotype: A much larger clone differs from this one at a single base, so this may be a read error. The chain couples TRBV10-3 to TRBJ2-7; TRBD1 matches at 7 bases. The germline CDR1 and CDR2 sequences are ENHRY and SYGVKD. The CDR3 spans 18 residues. J gave up 6 bases and V 10 bases, and 27 bases lay outside the gene matches. This CDR3 is CATDNLSSRDSIFCEQYF. CDR3 nucleotides: TGTGCCACCGACAACCTTAGCTCCCGGGACAGCATCTTCTGCGAGCAGTACTTC.